A selection of T cell receptor beta chains follows, all from one sample in a study of human T cells and chemical hapten exposure. TCRdb re-called the RACE reads through MiXCR, storing one row per CDR3 protein. The sample carries tens of thousands of distinct CDR3 sequences, under 15% recorded once. The material was whole blood, obtained in connection with sensitization to the hapten diphenylcyclopropenone (DPC). Receptors originate from a man aged 25 to 45 with alopecia areata. Some clones in this sample may be carry-over from other donors' samples. Each CDR3 is given with its conserved first and last residue. The D gene is left open where the match is weak. Size is omitted from some rows. Given values are once, few, many or a class for expanded clones.

v_call,clone_size,d_call,j_call,cdr3_nt,cdr3_aa
TRBV6-1,NA,NA,TRBJ2-7,TGTGCCAGCAGTAGGACAGTCGCTTACGAGCAGTACTTC,CASSRTVAYEQYF
TRBV12-3/TRBV12-4,many,NA,TRBJ2-7,TGTGCCAGCAGTTTAGCGCTGGGTGAGCAGTACTTC,CASSLALGEQYF
TRBV4-3,NA,TRBD2,TRBJ2-5,TGCGCCAGCAGCCAAGAGTCCAGCGGGGGGTTCCAAGAGACCCAGTACTTC,CASSQESSGGFQETQYF
TRBV20-1,NA,TRBD2,TRBJ2-7,TGCAGTGCCCCTACCGGACTAGTTCTGAGGGAGCAGTACTTC,CSAPTGLVLREQYF
TRBV30,NA,TRBD2,TRBJ2-7,TGTGCCTGGAGTGTCCAAGCGGGAGTTGTCTACGAGCAGTACTTC,CAWSVQAGVVYEQYF
TRBV2,NA,TRBD1,TRBJ2-3,TGTGCCAGCAGTGATGAGGACAGGGGATGGAGCACAGATACGCAGTATTTT,CASSDEDRGWSTDTQYF
TRBV7-9,NA,TRBD1,TRBJ2-7,TGTGCCAGCAGCTCCCGACAGGGGGCCTACGAGCAGTACTTC,CASSSRQGAYEQYF
TRBV6-4,many,TRBD1,TRBJ2-2,TGTGCCAGCAGTGCAACAGGGGGCGACACCGGGGAGCTGTTTTTT,CASSATGGDTGELFF
TRBV10-3,NA,TRBD1,TRBJ1-2,TGTGCCATCAGTGAGCGGGGACAGCCCTATGGCTACACCTTC,CAISERGQPYGYTF
TRBV5-5,NA,NA,TRBJ2-7,TGTGCCAGCAGCCAAAACAGGGTAGCCTACGAGCAGTACTTC,CASSQNRVAYEQYF
TRBV29-1,NA,NA,TRBJ2-3,TGCAGCACCCTGAAGGAACTGGGGGGCACAGATACGCAGTATTTT,CSTLKELGGTDTQYF
TRBV10-3,few,NA,TRBJ2-3,TGTGCCATCAGTAGGCCCGGCACAGATACGCAGTATTTT,CAISRPGTDTQYF
TRBV20-1,few,TRBD2,TRBJ2-5,TGCAGTGCTAGTCGGGAGGGCCCCGGAGAGACCCAGTACTTC,CSASREGPGETQYF
TRBV29-1,NA,TRBD1,TRBJ2-7,TGCAGCGTTCTAATAGGGACAGATTCCTACGAGCAGTACTTC,CSVLIGTDSYEQYF
TRBV12-3/TRBV12-4,NA,TRBD1,TRBJ1-1,TGTGCCAGCAGTTCCGAGGGACAGTCCCACTTT,CASSSEGQSHF
TRBV5-4,NA,TRBD2,TRBJ2-3,TGTGCCAGCAGCGAAGGACTAGCGTATACAGATACGCAGTATTTT,CASSEGLAYTDTQYF
TRBV7-9,many,TRBD1,TRBJ2-3,TGTGCCAGCAGCCCCGAGGGGGACAGGAGGGCAGATACGCAGTATTTT,CASSPEGDRRADTQYF
TRBV27,once,NA,TRBJ2-7,TGTGCCAGCAGTTCCGGGACGCAAGGGCGCGAGCAGTACTTC,CASSSGTQGREQYF
TRBV29-1,NA,TRBD1,TRBJ1-5,TGCAGCGTTGGACAGGGGCACGATCAGCCCCAGCATTTT,CSVGQGHDQPQHF
TRBV29-1,many,TRBD2,TRBJ2-1,TGCAGCGGCGGAGGGGTGACTAGCGGGGGCGCTTTCGGTAATGAGCAGTTCTTC,CSGGGVTSGGAFGNEQFF
TRBV20-1,many,NA,TRBJ2-3,TGCAGTGCCCCCTCCCTGGGAGCAGATACGCAGTATTTT,CSAPSLGADTQYF
TRBV12-3/TRBV12-4,few,NA,TRBJ1-2,TGTGCCAGCAGCCAGGGACGGGACTATGGCTACACCTTC,CASSQGRDYGYTF
TRBV5-1,many,NA,TRBJ2-7,TGCGCCAGCAGCGCAGCGCAGGGGCTATCCTACGAGCAGTACTTC,CASSAAQGLSYEQYF
TRBV28,NA,NA,TRBJ2-3,TGTGCCAGCAGCCCACGGGGGGCTGGAGATACGCAGTATTTT,CASSPRGAGDTQYF
TRBV6-2/TRBV6-3,NA,NA,TRBJ1-1,TGTGCCAGCAGTTACGGCGGGGGCACTGAAGCTTTCTTT,CASSYGGGTEAFF
TRBV29-1,few,NA,TRBJ1-1,TGCAGCGTCTTGAGGGGCACTGAAGCTTTCTTT,CSVLRGTEAFF
TRBV4-1,NA,NA,TRBJ2-7,TGCGCCAGCAGCCAAGATAGGGCCGCATCCTACGAGCAGTACTTC,CASSQDRAASYEQYF
TRBV10-3,many,NA,TRBJ1-5,TGTGCCATCAGTCCCAAGGACTCGACGGATCAGCCCCAGCATTTT,CAISPKDSTDQPQHF
TRBV28,many,NA,TRBJ2-7,TGTGCCAGCAGGACCGCCCCGTCTTCCTACGAGCAGTACTTC,CASRTAPSSYEQYF
TRBV20-1,many,NA,TRBJ1-1,TGCAGTGCTAATACTTACACTGAAGCTTTCTTT,CSANTYTEAFF
TRBV12-3/TRBV12-4,few,NA,TRBJ1-2,TGTGCCAGCAGTTTCCTACAGGGAATTGGCTACACCTTC,CASSFLQGIGYTF
TRBV20-1,few,NA,TRBJ1-1,TGCAGTGCTAAGACAGAAAAAGCTTTCTTT,CSAKTEKAFF
TRBV7-6,many,NA,TRBJ2-5,TGTGCCAGCAGGCATCCGGGGTTCCAAGAGACCCAGTACTTC,CASRHPGFQETQYF
TRBV5-1,many,NA,TRBJ1-1,TGCGCCAGCTCCCTGTTGGGGGGCCTTGAAGCTTTCTTT,CASSLLGGLEAFF